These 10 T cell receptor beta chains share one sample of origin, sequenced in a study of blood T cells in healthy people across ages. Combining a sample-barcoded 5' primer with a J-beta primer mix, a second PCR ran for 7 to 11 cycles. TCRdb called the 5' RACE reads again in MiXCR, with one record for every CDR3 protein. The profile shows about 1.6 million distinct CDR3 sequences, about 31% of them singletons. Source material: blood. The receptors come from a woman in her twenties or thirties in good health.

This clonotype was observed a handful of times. CDR3 residues: CASSLVGGASYNEQFF. For the CDR3, the DNA is TGCGCCAGCAGCTTGGTCGGGGGGGCCTCCTACAATGAGCAGTTCTTC. The V and J genes are TRBV5-1 and TRBJ2-1; TRBD2 matches at 8 bases. The V and J ends lost 0 bases and 0 bases, in that order; junction bases with no gene match: 2. The CDR3 is 16 residues long. CDR1 is SGHRS and CDR2 is YFSETQ in the germline V gene.

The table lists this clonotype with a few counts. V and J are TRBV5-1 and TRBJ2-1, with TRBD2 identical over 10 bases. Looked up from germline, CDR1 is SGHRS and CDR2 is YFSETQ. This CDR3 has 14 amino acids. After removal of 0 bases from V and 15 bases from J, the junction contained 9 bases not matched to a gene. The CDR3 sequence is CASSLEPSGSMGFF. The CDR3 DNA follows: TGCGCCAGCAGCTTGGAGCCTAGCGGGAGTATGGGGTTCTTC. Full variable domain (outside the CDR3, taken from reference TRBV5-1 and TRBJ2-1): KAGVTQTPRYLIKTRGQQVTLSCSPISGHRSVSWYQQTPGQGLQFLFEYFSETQRNKGNFPGRFSGRQFSNSRSEMNVSTLELGDSALYLCASSLEPSGSMGFFGPGTRLTVL.

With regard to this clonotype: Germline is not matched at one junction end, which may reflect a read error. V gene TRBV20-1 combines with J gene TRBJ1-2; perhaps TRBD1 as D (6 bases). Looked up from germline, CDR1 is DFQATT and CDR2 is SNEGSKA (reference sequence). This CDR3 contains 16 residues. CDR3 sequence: CSARDSSGARNYGCTF. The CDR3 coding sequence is TGCAGTGCTAGAGATTCATCGGGGGCGCGAAACTATGGCTGCACCTTC.

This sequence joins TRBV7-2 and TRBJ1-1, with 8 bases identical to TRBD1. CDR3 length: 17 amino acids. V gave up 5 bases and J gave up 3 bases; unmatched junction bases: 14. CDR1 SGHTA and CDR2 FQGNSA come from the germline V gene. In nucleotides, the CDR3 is TGTGCCAGCAGCCTTTGGACAGGGAGTAAAGAGGACACTGAAGCTTTCTTT. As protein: CASSLWTGSKEDTEAFF.

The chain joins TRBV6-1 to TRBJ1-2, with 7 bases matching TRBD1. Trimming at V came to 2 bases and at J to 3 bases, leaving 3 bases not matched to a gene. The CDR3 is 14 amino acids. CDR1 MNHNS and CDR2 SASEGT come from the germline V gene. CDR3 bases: TGTGCCAGCAGTGAATACAGGGGAGACTATGGCTACACCTTC. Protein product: CASSEYRGDYGYTF.

CDR3 protein: CASRPSTLDTQYF. Here the CDR3 DNA reads TGCGCCAGCAGGCCCTCTACCTTAGATACGCAGTATTTT. The genes are TRBV5-1 and TRBJ2-3; D gene unclear. The CDR3 is made up of 13 amino acids. Trimming pared 5 bases from V and 5 bases from J, leaving 12 bases between. Germline lookup yields CDR1 SGHRS and CDR2 YFSETQ.

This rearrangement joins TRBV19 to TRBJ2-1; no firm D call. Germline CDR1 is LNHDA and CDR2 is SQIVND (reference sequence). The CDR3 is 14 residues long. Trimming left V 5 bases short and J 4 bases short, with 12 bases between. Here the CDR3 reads CASSWCSAYNEQFF. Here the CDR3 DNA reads TGTGCCAGTAGTTGGTGTTCAGCGTACAATGAGCAGTTCTTC. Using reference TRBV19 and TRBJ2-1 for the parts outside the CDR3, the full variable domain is DGGITQSPKYLFRKEGQNVTLSCEQNLNHDAMYWYRQDPGQGLRLIYYSQIVNDFQKGDIAEGYSVSREKKESFPLTVTSAQKNPTAFYLCASSWCSAYNEQFFGPGTRLTVL.

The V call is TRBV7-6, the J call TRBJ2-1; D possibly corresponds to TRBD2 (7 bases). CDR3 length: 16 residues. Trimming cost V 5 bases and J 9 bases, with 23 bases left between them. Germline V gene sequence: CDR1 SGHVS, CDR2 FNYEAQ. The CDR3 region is CASSRNRGGPLSEQFF. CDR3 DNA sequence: TGTGCCAGCAGCCGAAATAGGGGGGGCCCCTTGAGTGAGCAGTTCTTC.

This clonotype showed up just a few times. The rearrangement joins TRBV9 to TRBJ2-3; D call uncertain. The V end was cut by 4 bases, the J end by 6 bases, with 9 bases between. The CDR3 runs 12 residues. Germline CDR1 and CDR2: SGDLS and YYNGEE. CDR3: CASSQTWDTQYF. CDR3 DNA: TGTGCCAGCAGCCAAACTTGGGATACGCAGTATTTT.

The CDR3 protein is CASAMESSYNSPLHF. Written as DNA, the CDR3 is TGCGCCAGCGCCATGGAGAGCTCCTATAATTCACCCCTCCACTTT. The rearrangement uses TRBV4-1 and TRBJ1-6; D is unclear. The germline V and J ends were trimmed by 8 bases and 0 bases, with 11 bases remaining between them. Germline CDR1 and CDR2: MGHRA and YSYEKL. The CDR3 sequence is 15 residues long.